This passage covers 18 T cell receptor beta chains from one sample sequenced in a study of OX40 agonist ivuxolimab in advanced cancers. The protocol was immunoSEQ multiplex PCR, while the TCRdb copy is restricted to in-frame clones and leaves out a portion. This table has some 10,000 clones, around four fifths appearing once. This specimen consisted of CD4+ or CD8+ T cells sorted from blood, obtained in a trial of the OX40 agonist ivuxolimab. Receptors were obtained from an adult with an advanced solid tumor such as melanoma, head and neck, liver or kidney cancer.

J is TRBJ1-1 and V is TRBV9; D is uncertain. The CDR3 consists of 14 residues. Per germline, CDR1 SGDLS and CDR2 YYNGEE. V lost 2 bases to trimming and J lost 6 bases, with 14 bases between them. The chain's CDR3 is CASSVRGKGAEAFF. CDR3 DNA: TGTGCCAGCAGCGTTCGGGGTAAAGGTGCTGAAGCTTTCTTT.

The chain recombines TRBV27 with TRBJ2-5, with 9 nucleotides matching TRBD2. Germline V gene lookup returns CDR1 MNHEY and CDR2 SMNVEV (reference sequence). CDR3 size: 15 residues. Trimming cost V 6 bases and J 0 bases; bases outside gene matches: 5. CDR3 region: CASSQSGGHQETQYF. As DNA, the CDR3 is TGTGCCAGCAGCCAAAGCGGGGGGCACCAAGAGACCCAGTACTTC.

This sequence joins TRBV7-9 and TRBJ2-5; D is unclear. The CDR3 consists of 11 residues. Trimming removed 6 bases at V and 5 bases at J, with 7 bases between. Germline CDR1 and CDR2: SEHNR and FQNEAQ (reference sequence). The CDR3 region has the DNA TGTGCCAGCAGTCCCGTGGAGACCCAGTACTTC. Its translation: CASSPVETQYF.

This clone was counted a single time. CDR3 amino acids: CASSTLAGVTDTQYF. The CDR3 DNA is TGTGCCAGTAGTACACTAGCGGGAGTCACAGATACGCAGTATTTT. The chain uses TRBV19 and TRBJ2-3; 11 bases map to TRBD2. The CDR3 extends over 15 amino acids. Looked up from germline, CDR1 is LNHDA and CDR2 is SQIVND (reference sequence). The V segment lost 4 bases and the J segment 2 bases; nucleotides outside the gene matches: 2.

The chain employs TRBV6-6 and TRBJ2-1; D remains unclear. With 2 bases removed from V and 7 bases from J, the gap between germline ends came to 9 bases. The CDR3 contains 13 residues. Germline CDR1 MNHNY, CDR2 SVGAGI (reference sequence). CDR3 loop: CASSYTALNEQFF. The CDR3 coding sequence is TGTGCCAGCAGTTACACGGCCCTTAATGAGCAGTTCTTC.

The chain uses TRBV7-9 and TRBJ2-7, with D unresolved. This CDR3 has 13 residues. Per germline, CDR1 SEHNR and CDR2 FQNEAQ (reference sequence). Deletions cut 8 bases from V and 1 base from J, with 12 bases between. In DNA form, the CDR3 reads TGTGCCAGCCGCAGCGAGAGTTCCTACGAGCAGTACTTC. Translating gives CASRSESSYEQYF.

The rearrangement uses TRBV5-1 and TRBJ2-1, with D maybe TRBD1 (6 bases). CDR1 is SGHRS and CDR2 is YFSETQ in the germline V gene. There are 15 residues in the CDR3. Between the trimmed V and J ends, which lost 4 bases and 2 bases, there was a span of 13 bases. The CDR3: CASSIGTQTYNEQFF. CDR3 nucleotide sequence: TGCGCCAGCAGCATAGGGACACAAACCTACAATGAGCAGTTCTTC.

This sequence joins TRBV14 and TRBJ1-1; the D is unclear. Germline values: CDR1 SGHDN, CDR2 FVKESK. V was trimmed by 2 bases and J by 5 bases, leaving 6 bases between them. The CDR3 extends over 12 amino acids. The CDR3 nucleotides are TGTGCCAGCAGCCAATGGTTGACTGAAGCTTTCTTT. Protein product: CASSQWLTEAFF. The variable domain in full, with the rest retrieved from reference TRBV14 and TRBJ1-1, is EAGVTQFPSHSVIEKGQTVTLRCDPISGHDNLYWYRRVMGKEIKFLLHFVKESKQDESGMPNNRFLAERTGGTYSTLKVQPAELEDSGVYFCASSQWLTEAFFGQGTRLTVV.

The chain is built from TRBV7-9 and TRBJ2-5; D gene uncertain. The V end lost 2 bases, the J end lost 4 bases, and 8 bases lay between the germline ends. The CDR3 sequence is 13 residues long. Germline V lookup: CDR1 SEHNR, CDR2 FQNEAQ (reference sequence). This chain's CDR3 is CASSLLGGETQYF. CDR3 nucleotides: TGTGCCAGCAGCTTACTGGGCGGAGAGACCCAGTACTTC.

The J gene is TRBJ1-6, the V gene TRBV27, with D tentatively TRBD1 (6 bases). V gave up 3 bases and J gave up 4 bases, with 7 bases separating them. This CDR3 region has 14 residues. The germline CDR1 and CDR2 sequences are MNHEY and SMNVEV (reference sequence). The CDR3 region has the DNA TGTGCCAGCAGTTTTGGACAGTATAATTCACCCCTCCACTTT. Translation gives CASSFGQYNSPLHF.

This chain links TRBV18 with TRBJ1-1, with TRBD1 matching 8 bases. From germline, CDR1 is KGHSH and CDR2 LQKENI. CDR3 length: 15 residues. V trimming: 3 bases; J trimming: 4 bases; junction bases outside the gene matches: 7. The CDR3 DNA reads TGTGCCAGCTCACCTGAAGGACAGGGAAGCACTGAAGCTTTCTTT. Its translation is CASSPEGQGSTEAFF. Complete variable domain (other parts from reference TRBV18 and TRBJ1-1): NAGVMQNPRHLVRRRGQEARLRCSPMKGHSHVYWYRQLPEEGLKFMVYLQKENIIDESGMPKERFSAEFPKEGPSILRIQQVVRGDSAAYFCASSPEGQGSTEAFFGQGTRLTVV.

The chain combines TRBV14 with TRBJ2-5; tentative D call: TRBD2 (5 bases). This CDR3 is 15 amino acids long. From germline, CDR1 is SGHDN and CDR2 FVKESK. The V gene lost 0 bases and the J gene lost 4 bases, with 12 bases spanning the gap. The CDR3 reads CASSQDEGPLETQYF. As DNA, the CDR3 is TGTGCCAGCAGCCAAGATGAGGGCCCCCTAGAGACCCAGTACTTC.

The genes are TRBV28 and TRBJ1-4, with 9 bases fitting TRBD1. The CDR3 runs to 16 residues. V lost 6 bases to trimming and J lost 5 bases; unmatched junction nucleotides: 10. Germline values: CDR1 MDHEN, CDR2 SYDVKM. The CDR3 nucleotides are TGTGCCAGCAGCCCGGACAGGGGTTACGACAATGAAAAACTGTTTTTT. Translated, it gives CASSPDRGYDNEKLFF.

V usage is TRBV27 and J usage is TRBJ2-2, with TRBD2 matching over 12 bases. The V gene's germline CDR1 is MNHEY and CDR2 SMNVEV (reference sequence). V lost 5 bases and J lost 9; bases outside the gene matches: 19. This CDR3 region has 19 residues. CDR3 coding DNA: TGTGCCAGCAGTATAGTAAGGACTAGCGGGACCTCTAAACACCGGGAGCTGTTTTTT. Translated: CASSIVRTSGTSKHRELFF.

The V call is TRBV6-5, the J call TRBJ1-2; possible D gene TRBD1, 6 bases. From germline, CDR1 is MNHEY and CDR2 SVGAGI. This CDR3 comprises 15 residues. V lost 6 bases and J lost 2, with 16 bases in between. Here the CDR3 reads CASSPFLGGNYGYTF. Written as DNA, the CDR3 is TGTGCCAGCAGCCCTTTTCTGGGGGGCAACTATGGCTACACCTTC.

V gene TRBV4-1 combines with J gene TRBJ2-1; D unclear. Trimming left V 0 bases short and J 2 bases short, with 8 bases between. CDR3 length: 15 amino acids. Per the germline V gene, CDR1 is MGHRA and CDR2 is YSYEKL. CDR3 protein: CASSQDEVAYNEQFF. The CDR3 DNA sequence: TGCGCCAGCAGCCAAGATGAAGTAGCCTACAATGAGCAGTTCTTC.

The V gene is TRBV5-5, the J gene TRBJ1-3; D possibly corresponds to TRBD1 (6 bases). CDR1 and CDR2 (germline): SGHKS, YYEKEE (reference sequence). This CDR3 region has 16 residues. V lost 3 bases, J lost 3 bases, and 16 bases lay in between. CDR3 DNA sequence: TGTGCCAGCAGCTCTCCGGGACATCGTGATGGAAACACCATATATTTT. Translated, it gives CASSSPGHRDGNTIYF.

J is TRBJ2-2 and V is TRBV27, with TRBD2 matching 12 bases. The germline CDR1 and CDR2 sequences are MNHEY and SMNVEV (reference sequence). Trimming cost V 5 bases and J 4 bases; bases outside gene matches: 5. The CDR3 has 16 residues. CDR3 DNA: TGTGCCAGCAGTCTGTCTAGCGGGAGGGCCACCGGGGAGCTGTTTTTT. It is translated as CASSLSSGRATGELFF.